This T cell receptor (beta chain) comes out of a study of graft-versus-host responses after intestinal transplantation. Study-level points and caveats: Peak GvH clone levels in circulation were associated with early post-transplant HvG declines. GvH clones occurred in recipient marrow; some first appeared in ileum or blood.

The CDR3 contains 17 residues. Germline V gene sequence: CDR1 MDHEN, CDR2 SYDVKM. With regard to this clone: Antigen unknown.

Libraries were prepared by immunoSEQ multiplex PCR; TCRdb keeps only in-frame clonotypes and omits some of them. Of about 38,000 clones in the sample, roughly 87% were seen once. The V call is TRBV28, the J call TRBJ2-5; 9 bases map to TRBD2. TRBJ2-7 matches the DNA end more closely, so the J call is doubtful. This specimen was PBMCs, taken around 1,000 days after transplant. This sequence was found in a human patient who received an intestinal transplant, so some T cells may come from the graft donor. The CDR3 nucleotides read TGTGCCAGCACCTTTAACCCGCTCCTAGCGGGGACCTACGAGCAGTACTTC. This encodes CASTFNPLLAGTYEQYF.